Listed below are T cell receptor beta chains from one sample, sequenced in a study of blood T cell repertoires in COVID-19. Assay used: immunoSEQ multiplex PCR; TCRdb lists only in-frame clones, some missing. Of more than 50,000 clones listed, over 75% are singletons. Sequenced: peripheral blood. These receptors were collected from a human donor in a cohort sampled during active COVID-19. CDR3s include the opening cysteine and the closing phenylalanine or tryptophan. D genes are given only for firm matches. Expanded clones are given a class, and other clones once, few, many or no size at all.

CDR3 protein,CDR3 DNA,J gene,V gene,clone size,D gene
CASSPGDRPYEQYF,TGTGCCAGCAGTCCCGGGGACAGACCCTACGAGCAGTACTTC,TRBJ2-7,TRBV6-5,-,TRBD1
CAWSVPIPYSGANVLTF,TGTGCCTGGAGTGTACCTATTCCGTACTCTGGGGCCAACGTCCTGACTTTC,TRBJ2-6,TRBV30,-,-
CASSFWSNGRTEAFF,TGCGCCAGCAGCTTCTGGTCGAACGGGAGAACTGAAGCTTTCTTT,TRBJ1-1,TRBV5-1,-,-
CASSPGQAETQYF,TGTGCCAGCAGCCCGGGACAGGCGGAGACCCAGTACTTC,TRBJ2-5,TRBV5-8,-,TRBD1
CASSFLPSGPNGYEQYF,TGTGCCAGCAGCTTTTTACCTAGCGGGCCTAATGGATACGAGCAGTACTTC,TRBJ2-7,TRBV7-2,-,TRBD2
CASSQPTDTSRYGYTF,TGTGCCAGCAGCCAACCTACTGACACTTCCCGCTATGGCTACACCTTC,TRBJ1-2,TRBV4-2,-,-
CASSHGTGEAYGYTF,TGTGCCAGCAGCCACGGGACAGGGGAGGCCTATGGCTACACCTTC,TRBJ1-2,TRBV4-2,-,TRBD1
CASSYRRGASYEQYF,TGTGCCAGCAGTTATAGGCGGGGGGCTTCCTACGAGCAGTACTTC,TRBJ2-7,TRBV6-6,-,TRBD2
CASTLHRANYGYTF,TGTGCCAGCACCCTTCACAGGGCTAACTATGGCTACACCTTC,TRBJ1-2,TRBV28,-,-
CASSSRDTSYEQYF,TGTGCCAGCAGCAGCAGGGACACGTCCTACGAGCAGTACTTC,TRBJ2-7,TRBV5-5,-,-
CASSQVGGINNEQFF,TGTGCCAGCAGTCAGGTGGGGGGTATAAACAATGAGCAGTTCTTC,TRBJ2-1,TRBV7-6,-,-
CATSDWDLEGTDEQFF,TGTGCCACCAGTGATTGGGACCTGGAGGGTACGGATGAGCAGTTCTTC,TRBJ2-1,TRBV24-1,-,-
CASSPVAGLYGYTF,TGTGCCAGTAGCCCCGTGGCGGGCCTCTATGGCTACACCTTC,TRBJ1-2,TRBV19,few,-
CASSLFTPEKLFF,TGTGCCAGCAGCTTGTTTACACCTGAAAAACTGTTTTTT,TRBJ1-4,TRBV5-6,-,-
CASSPGTGSTEAFF,TGTGCCAGCAGTCCCGGGACAGGGAGCACTGAAGCTTTCTTT,TRBJ1-1,TRBV6-5,-,TRBD1
CASSGYDRAETEAFF,TGTGCCAGCAGTGGATATGACAGGGCGGAGACTGAAGCTTTCTTT,TRBJ1-1,TRBV27,-,TRBD1
CASSQDMAVVYEQYF,TGCGCCAGCAGCCAAGATATGGCTGTCGTCTACGAGCAGTACTTC,TRBJ2-7,TRBV4-3,few,-
CASGRGVNTEAFF,TGTGCCAGCGGGCGGGGGGTGAACACTGAAGCTTTCTTT,TRBJ1-1,TRBV9,-,-
CASSSAGFASSNSPLHF,TGTGCCAGCAGCTCTGCAGGGTTCGCGTCAAGTAATTCACCCCTCCACTTT,TRBJ1-6,TRBV7-9,few,-
CASSLWQGAETQYF,TGTGCCAGCAGTTTGTGGCAGGGGGCAGAGACCCAGTACTTC,TRBJ2-5,TRBV27,once,TRBD1
CASSLEGRRGSPLHF,TGCGCCAGCAGCTTGGAAGGTCGTCGCGGCTCACCCCTCCACTTT,TRBJ1-6,TRBV5-1,-,-
CASSDTHRLAGGQDEQFF,TGTGCCAGCAGTGACACTCATCGACTAGCGGGGGGGCAGGATGAGCAGTTCTTC,TRBJ2-1,TRBV6-4,-,TRBD2
CASSPLAGDSYEQYF,TGCGCCAGCAGCCCCCTAGCGGGGGACTCCTACGAGCAGTACTTC,TRBJ2-7,TRBV4-3,-,TRBD2
CASSLYYGQPQHF,TGTGCCAGCAGCTTATACTATGGCCAGCCCCAGCATTTT,TRBJ1-5,TRBV11-2,few,-
CASSRPRGINAF,TGTGCCAGCAGCCGACCCAGGGGGATCAACGCTTTC,TRBJ1-2,TRBV5-6,-,TRBD1
CASSLVVGELAGGGNEQFF,TGTGCCAGCAGCTTAGTAGTAGGGGAACTAGCGGGAGGCGGCAATGAGCAGTTCTTC,TRBJ2-1,TRBV7-6,-,TRBD2
CASRTGTGLYGYTF,TGTGCCAGCAGAACCGGGACAGGTCTCTATGGCTACACCTTC,TRBJ1-2,TRBV27,-,TRBD1
CASSIGGQTEAFF,TGTGCCAGCAGCATCGGAGGACAGACTGAAGCTTTCTTT,TRBJ1-1,TRBV9,few,-
CASTTGWEETQYF,TGTGCCAGCACCACAGGGTGGGAAGAGACCCAGTACTTC,TRBJ2-5,TRBV6-4,-,-
CASSSRQGWGNEQFF,TGTGCCAGCAGCTCCAGACAGGGCTGGGGCAATGAGCAGTTCTTC,TRBJ2-1,TRBV9,once,TRBD1
CATQETDNTGELFF,TGTGCCACCCAAGAGACAGATAACACCGGGGAGCTGTTTTTT,TRBJ2-2,TRBV2,-,-
CASSLAGRKSPGEKLFF,TGTGCCAGCAGCTTGGCCGGCCGTAAATCTCCAGGAGAAAAACTGTTTTTT,TRBJ1-4,TRBV5-6,-,-
CASNGGANTGELFF,TGCGCCAGCAATGGGGGGGCAAACACCGGGGAGCTGTTTTTT,TRBJ2-2,TRBV5-1,-,-
CASSFLIAGEDTQYF,TGTGCCAGCAGTTTTCTCATAGCGGGAGAGGATACGCAGTATTTT,TRBJ2-3,TRBV7-9,-,TRBD2
CASSMTSGRGNNEQFF,TGTGCCAGTAGTATGACTAGCGGGAGGGGAAACAATGAGCAGTTCTTC,TRBJ2-1,TRBV19,-,TRBD2
CASSPLTGELFF,TGTGCCAGCAGTCCCCTCACCGGGGAGCTGTTTTTT,TRBJ2-2,TRBV12-3/TRBV12-4,once,-
CASSPQGGQGTTEAFF,TGTGCCAGCAGCCCACAAGGGGGACAGGGGACCACTGAAGCTTTCTTT,TRBJ1-1,TRBV5-6,-,TRBD1
CASSLSGLAGGWEQFF,TGTGCCAGCAGCCTATCGGGACTAGCGGGAGGGTGGGAGCAGTTCTTC,TRBJ2-1,TRBV7-8,-,TRBD2
CASSYGPNGGTPYEQYF,TGTGCCAGCAGCTACGGGCCCAACGGGGGTACACCCTACGAGCAGTACTTC,TRBJ2-7,TRBV27,-,-
CASSRDRDYPYEQYF,TGTGCCAGCAGCAGGGACAGGGACTACCCCTACGAGCAGTACTTC,TRBJ2-7,TRBV28,-,TRBD1
CASSPRVHGLGNTIYF,TGTGCCAGCTCACCACGCGTTCACGGTCTGGGAAACACCATATATTTT,TRBJ1-3,TRBV18,-,-
CASSLGGQGQSYGYTF,TGTGCCAGCAGCTTAGGAGGTCAGGGACAGTCCTATGGCTACACCTTC,TRBJ1-2,TRBV13,-,TRBD1
CASSFSRNLYEQYF,TGTGCCAGCAGCTTCTCCAGAAACCTCTACGAGCAGTACTTC,TRBJ2-7,TRBV5-8,-,-
CATSDPGYNEQFF,TGTGCCACCAGCGACCCGGGCTACAATGAGCAGTTCTTC,TRBJ2-1,TRBV24-1,-,-
CASSQEAGYGGAFF,TGTGCCAGCAGCCAAGAGGCGGGGTATGGAGGAGCTTTCTTT,TRBJ1-1,TRBV4-2,-,-
CASSLAGPETQYF,TGTGCCAGCAGCTTAGCAGGGCCGGAGACCCAGTACTTC,TRBJ2-5,TRBV11-2,once,-
CSVVEIEAFF,TGCAGCGTTGTCGAGATTGAAGCTTTCTTT,TRBJ1-1,TRBV29-1,once,-